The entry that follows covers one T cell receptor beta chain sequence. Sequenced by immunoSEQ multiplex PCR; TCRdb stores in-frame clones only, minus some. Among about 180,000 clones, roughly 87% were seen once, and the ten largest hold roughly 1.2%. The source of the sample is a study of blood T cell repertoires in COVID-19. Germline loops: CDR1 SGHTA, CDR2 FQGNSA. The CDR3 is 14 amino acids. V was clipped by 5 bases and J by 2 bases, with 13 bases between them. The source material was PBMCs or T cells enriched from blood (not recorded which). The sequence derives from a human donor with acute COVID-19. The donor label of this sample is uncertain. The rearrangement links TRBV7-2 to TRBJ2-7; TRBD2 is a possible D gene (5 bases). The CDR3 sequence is CASSLGLRTYEQYF. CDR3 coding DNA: TGTGCCAGCAGCCTAGGACTTCGAACCTACGAGCAGTACTTC.